The 27 T cell receptor beta chains in this list originate from one sample, sequenced in a study of blood T cell repertoires in COVID-19. The data were produced by immunoSEQ multiplex PCR, yet TCRdb's version contains in-frame clones alone and is incomplete. Of about 70,000 clones in the sample, roughly 86% were seen once. Sequenced sample: peripheral blood. The receptors were sampled from a human donor in a cohort sampled during active COVID-19.

This chain connects TRBV6-5 to TRBJ2-5; 7 bases line up with TRBD1. V shed 7 bases and J 2 bases; nucleotides not matched to a gene: 4. Germline values: CDR1 MNHEY, CDR2 SVGAGI. This CDR3 region has 13 residues. CDR3 DNA sequence: TGTGCCAGCATTATGGGACAGCAAGAGACCCAGTACTTC. Its protein is CASIMGQQETQYF.

On this clone itself: The junction departs from germline at one end; a sequencing error may be responsible. CDR3 in amino acids: CASREAPSGGNHEQFF. In DNA, the CDR3 is TGTGCCAGCAGGGAAGCGCCTAGCGGGGGGAACCATGAGCAGTTCTTC. The genes are TRBV2 and TRBJ2-1; 11 positions match TRBD2. Germline loops: CDR1 SNHLY, CDR2 FYNNEI. The CDR3 is made up of 16 amino acids.

The chain recombines TRBV18 with TRBJ2-5, with D possibly TRBD2 on 6 matching bases. Germline V gives CDR1 KGHSH, CDR2 LQKENI. This CDR3 region has 13 residues. V lost 4 bases, J lost 2 bases, and 8 bases lay in between. CDR3 DNA sequence: TGTGCCAGCTCACTGGGGGGTCAAGAGACCCAGTACTTC. Its protein product is CASSLGGQETQYF.

The gene calls are TRBV6-1 and TRBJ2-1; 7 bases are shared with TRBD2. V lost 3 bases to trimming and J lost 6 bases; unmatched junction nucleotides: 5. Germline V lookup: CDR1 MNHNS, CDR2 SASEGT. The CDR3 extends over 14 amino acids. This CDR3 reads CASSDGGSINEQFF. The CDR3 region has the DNA TGTGCCAGCAGTGACGGGGGGTCCATCAATGAGCAGTTCTTC.

V and J are TRBV7-9 and TRBJ2-5, with D perhaps TRBD2 (6 bases). In germline, CDR1 is SEHNR, CDR2 FQNEAQ (reference sequence). Trimming cost V 6 bases and J 5 bases, with 13 bases left between them. This CDR3 is 13 amino acids long. CDR3 nucleotides: TGTGCCAGCAGACCCGGAGGGGCTGAGACCCAGTACTTC. Its protein product is CASRPGGAETQYF.

The genes are TRBV6-1 and TRBJ1-5; no reliable D call. The CDR3 spans 13 residues. Germline CDR1 MNHNS, CDR2 SASEGT. Trimming cost V 1 base and J 5 bases, with 6 bases left between them. CDR3 region: CASSEGVDQPQHF. DNA of the CDR3: TGTGCCAGCAGTGAAGGCGTGGATCAGCCCCAGCATTTT.

This clone has just a few counts. The rearrangement joins TRBV28 to TRBJ1-1; no definite D call. V gave up 5 bases and J gave up 6 bases, with 13 bases separating them. The CDR3 runs to 13 residues. CDR1 and CDR2 from the germline V gene are MDHEN and SYDVKM. The CDR3 protein is CASSAPGVAEAFF. CDR3 DNA: TGTGCCAGCAGTGCCCCGGGAGTTGCTGAAGCTTTCTTT.

This chain joins TRBV9 and TRBJ1-1; D remains unclear. Germline assignment: CDR1 SGDLS and CDR2 YYNGEE. V shed 2 bases and J shed 3 bases, with 8 bases lying between them. CDR3 length: 13 amino acids. DNA for the CDR3: TGTGCCAGCAGCGTGGGCAGACACACTGAAGCTTTCTTT. It translates to CASSVGRHTEAFF.

V usage is TRBV10-3 and J usage is TRBJ1-2, with 9 positions matching TRBD1. The germline V gene encodes CDR1 ENHRY and CDR2 SYGVKD. This CDR3 region has 14 residues. V trimming: 8 bases; J trimming: 2 bases; junction bases outside the gene matches: 6. CDR3 protein: CAISQQGANYGYTF. CDR3 nucleotides: TGTGCCATCTCTCAACAGGGGGCCAACTATGGCTACACCTTC.

This clone was seen only a few times. The chain carries TRBV15 and TRBJ1-5, with D hard to call. The CDR3 has 17 amino acids. Trimming removed 2 bases at V and 0 bases at J, with 14 bases between. Germline V gene lookup returns CDR1 LNHNV and CDR2 YYDKDF (reference sequence). The CDR3 sequence: CATSRSEEGFSNQPQHF. The CDR3 DNA sequence: TGTGCCACCAGCAGATCGGAGGAGGGCTTTAGCAATCAGCCCCAGCATTTT.

CDR3 coding DNA: TGTGCCAGCAGAAAAGCGGGGGGACCTTACGAGCAGTACTTC. Protein: CASRKAGGPYEQYF. The chain is built from TRBV28 and TRBJ2-7, with 9 bases fitting TRBD2. This CDR3 is built from 14 residues. J was trimmed by 4 bases and V by 6 bases; bases with no gene match: 7. Germline V CDR1 and CDR2: MDHEN, SYDVKM. Using reference TRBV28 and TRBJ2-7 for the parts outside the CDR3, the full variable domain is DVKVTQSSRYLVKRTGEKVFLECVQDMDHENMFWYRQDPGLGLRLIYFSYDVKMKEKGDIPEGYSVSREKKERFSLILESASTNQTSMYLCASRKAGGPYEQYFGPGTRLTVT.

This chain uses TRBV2 with TRBJ1-3, with D possibly being TRBD1 (6 bases). The V gene's germline CDR1 is SNHLY and CDR2 FYNNEI. The CDR3 is 15 residues long. V was shortened by 9 bases and J by 0 bases, with 15 bases between the two germline ends. The CDR3 reads CASWTEALSGNTIYF. The CDR3 DNA sequence: TGTGCCAGTTGGACAGAAGCCCTCTCTGGAAACACCATATATTTT.

The chain joins TRBV6-2 or TRBV6-3 to TRBJ1-1; 7 nucleotides align to TRBD1. With 5 bases clipped from V and 4 bases from J, the junction kept 7 bases outside the gene matches. Per the germline V gene, CDR1 is MNHEY and CDR2 is SVGEGT. This CDR3 is built from 14 residues. The CDR3 protein is CASSDRDRGTEAFF. CDR3 sequence (DNA): TGTGCCAGCAGTGATAGGGACAGAGGCACTGAAGCTTTCTTT.

The rearrangement uses TRBV9 and TRBJ2-1; 7 nucleotides line up with TRBD1. Trimming at V came to 0 bases and at J to 3 bases, leaving 9 bases not matched to a gene. CDR1 and CDR2 (germline): SGDLS, YYNGEE. The length of the CDR3 is 17 residues. CDR3 DNA sequence: TGTGCCAGCAGCGTAGCTTCAGGGACAGTGGTCTACAATGAGCAGTTCTTC. It yields the protein CASSVASGTVVYNEQFF.

The rearrangement links TRBV10-3 to TRBJ2-7, with 12 bases fitting TRBD2. Germline V lookup: CDR1 ENHRY, CDR2 SYGVKD. The CDR3 runs to 15 residues. J gave up 3 bases and V 6 bases, and 6 bases lay outside the gene matches. The CDR3 DNA reads TGTGCCATCAGGGAAGTGGGACTAGCGGGCTACGAGCAGTACTTC. Protein: CAIREVGLAGYEQYF.

This clone is a singleton in its sample. The chain recombines TRBV7-9 with TRBJ1-2; D possibly corresponds to TRBD1 (5 bases). The ends were cut back, 5 bases at V and 0 bases at J, with 10 bases in the middle. This CDR3 contains 14 residues. Germline V CDR1 and CDR2: SEHNR, FQNEAQ (reference sequence). The chain's CDR3 is CASSPGQTNYGYTF. The CDR3 DNA reads TGTGCCAGCAGCCCAGGACAAACTAACTATGGCTACACCTTC.

This clone has only one observation. The gene calls are TRBV6-5 and TRBJ1-2; 11 nucleotides agree with TRBD1. The CDR3 totals 14 residues. Germline V gene lookup returns CDR1 MNHEY and CDR2 SVGAGI. Trimming at V came to 4 bases and at J to 7 bases, leaving 5 bases not matched to a gene. The CDR3 DNA follows: TGTGCCAGCAGTTTCACCGGGACAGGGGGTGGCTACACCTTC. It specifies CASSFTGTGGGYTF.

CDR3 DNA: TGTGCCAGCTCCTCAGGTTGGAACACCGGGGAGCTGTTTTTT. It translates to CASSSGWNTGELFF. The V call is TRBV6-5, the J call TRBJ2-2; D remains unclear. There are 14 residues in the CDR3. The V and J ends lost 8 bases and 1 base respectively, with 11 bases between them. Germline values: CDR1 MNHEY, CDR2 SVGAGI.

The DNA of the CDR3 is TGTGCCAGCAGCCCCCTTGACAGGGCCTACGAGCAGTACTTC. Translating gives CASSPLDRAYEQYF. This chain joins TRBV27 and TRBJ2-7; 7 bases are a match to TRBD1. With 6 bases clipped from V and 2 bases from J, the junction kept 7 bases outside the gene matches. This CDR3 comprises 14 residues. The germline V gene encodes CDR1 MNHEY and CDR2 SMNVEV (reference sequence).

The J gene is TRBJ1-2, the V gene TRBV7-2; 9 bases line up with TRBD1. The CDR3 sequence is 15 residues long. The germline V gene has CDR1 SGHTA and CDR2 FQGNSA. Unmatched junction bases numbered 8, after V lost 5 bases and J lost 4 bases. The CDR3 protein is CASSTGQGRSYGYTF. CDR3 DNA: TGTGCCAGCAGCACAGGACAGGGGCGAAGCTATGGCTACACCTTC.

The rearrangement joins TRBV6-4 to TRBJ1-2; TRBD1 might be the D (5 bases). The CDR3 has 13 residues. V lost 6 bases to trimming and J lost 5 bases, with 13 bases between them. Germline V gene sequence: CDR1 MRHNA, CDR2 SNTAGT. The CDR3 loop reads CASRQNGGYGYTF. CDR3 bases: TGTGCCAGCAGGCAAAACGGGGGTTATGGCTACACCTTC.

DNA of the CDR3: TGTGCCAGCAGCTTAATCACAGGGGGGCGGCGAGAGACCCAGTACTTC. Translation gives CASSLITGGRRETQYF. V usage is TRBV7-2 and J usage is TRBJ2-5; 8 positions agree with TRBD1. The J segment lost 4 bases and the V segment lost 2 bases, leaving 9 bases of the junction unmatched. CDR3 length: 16 residues. CDR1 and CDR2 (germline): SGHTA, FQGNSA.

The V call is TRBV5-8, the J call TRBJ1-2; D may be TRBD1 (6 bases). Trimming left V 0 bases short and J 2 bases short, with 17 bases between. The CDR3 extends over 17 amino acids. From germline, CDR1 is SGHTS and CDR2 YDEGEE. CDR3 coding DNA: TGTGCCAGCAGCTTGGATCCCGACAGGCTGATGAACTATGGCTACACCTTC. Protein product: CASSLDPDRLMNYGYTF.

This clone was seen only once. The genes are TRBV18 and TRBJ2-7; possible D gene TRBD1, 5 bases. The V end lost 4 bases, the J end lost 1 base, and 8 bases lay between the germline ends. This CDR3 contains 13 residues. Germline loops: CDR1 KGHSH, CDR2 LQKENI. This CDR3 reads CASSLRESYEQYF. The CDR3 DNA reads as TGTGCCAGCTCACTCAGGGAATCCTACGAGCAGTACTTC.

The chain has TRBV5-5 and TRBJ2-1; 11 bases agree with TRBD2. J was trimmed by 2 bases and V by 3 bases; bases with no gene match: 1. The CDR3 is 15 residues long. Germline V CDR1 and CDR2: SGHKS, YYEKEE (reference sequence). For the CDR3, the DNA is TGTGCCAGCAGCTCGACTAGCGGGGCCTACAATGAGCAGTTCTTC. Amino acids: CASSSTSGAYNEQFF.

The chain carries TRBV7-6 and TRBJ1-6, with TRBD1 identical over 8 bases. From germline, CDR1 is SGHVS and CDR2 FNYEAQ. V trimming: 5 bases; J trimming: 7 bases; junction bases outside the gene matches: 4. There are 14 residues in the CDR3. The CDR3 is CASSQDRVNSPLHF. The CDR3 DNA follows: TGTGCCAGCAGCCAGGACAGGGTGAATTCACCCCTCCACTTT.

Concerning this clone: Distinct nucleotide sequences in the sample also encode this CDR3. The chain has TRBV5-1 and TRBJ2-7; D is possibly TRBD1 (5 bases). The CDR3 spans 15 residues. Germline-derived CDR1 and CDR2 are SGHRS and YFSETQ. The V and J ends lost 0 bases and 1 base respectively, with 11 bases between them. In nucleotides, the CDR3 is TGCGCCAGCAGCTTGGCCGCAGGGTCATCCTACGAGCAGTACTTC. Translating it yields CASSLAAGSSYEQYF.